In this sample, the clone carrying this TCR beta chain turned up many times. Its specificity is not known. The data are from a study of T-cell reconstitution after alpha-beta-depleted transplantation in children. Study-wide points: At day 60, the high TCRbeta diversity found in some patients originated from recipient T cells and thymic progenitors that had survived. Diversity and T-cell counts at one year after transplant derived mostly from new T cells.

It was with unique molecular identifiers that the TCRbeta library was prepared. TCRdb recomputed calls from the PCR reads with MiXCR, one row per CDR3 protein. The sample lists 240,000 or so distinct CDR3 sequences, 6.5% to 10% occurring once. Per germline, CDR1 SGHRS and CDR2 YFSETQ. The CDR3 length is 14 residues. Trimming left V 0 bases short and J 3 bases short, with 10 bases between. The gene calls are TRBV5-1 and TRBJ2-7; D is unresolved. This TCR derives from a male patient under 18 who had a stem cell transplant for acute lymphoblastic leukemia, so the T cells may come from the graft donor. Sample: PBMCs, mostly from graft donor cells, taken 180 days after TCRalphabeta/CD19-depleted stem cell transplant. The chain's CDR3 is CASSLAGMIYEQYF. In DNA form, the CDR3 reads TGCGCCAGCAGCTTGGCCGGAATGATCTACGAGCAGTACTTC. Together with reference TRBV5-1 and TRBJ2-7, the CDR3 gives the full variable domain: KAGVTQTPRYLIKTRGQQVTLSCSPISGHRSVSWYQQTPGQGLQFLFEYFSETQRNKGNFPGRFSGRQFSNSRSEMNVSTLELGDSALYLCASSLAGMIYEQYFGPGTRLTVT.